This record concerns one T cell receptor (beta chain) sequence. Its target antigen remains unknown. One base away there is no much larger clone; base qualities are not given. Here V drops 4 bases and J drops 10 bases, and the junction holds 7 bases not matched to any gene. There are 13 amino acids in the CDR3, from cysteine to phenylalanine inclusive. Just the 39-base CDR3 DNA is kept, in frame starting at base 1. The data stem from a study of control samples from healthy donors and cancer patients (TCRdb year 2020). Preparation of the library involved the immunoSEQ multiplex PCR assay. Sourced from immuneACCESS, this table was stored by TCRdb with only in-frame sequences that have V and J called. A share of the clones is absent; for the studies checked, an unresolved V gene accounts for under half, and the remainder has no known explanation. The sample table holds 120,000 or so clones, of which approximately 87% were seen once. The biggest ten clones account for roughly 12% of the sample.

This TCR was recovered from a man aged 25 to 40 in good health. Sequenced: blood. The chain joins TRBV12-3 or TRBV12-4 to TRBJ2-1, and TRBD1 matches 7 of the central bases. The CDR3 in this case is CASSSFTGDEQFF. The nucleotides are TGTGCCAGCAGTTCATTCACAGGGGACGAGCAGTTCTTC.